The entry below gives a single TCR beta chain sequence along with its context. The antigen is undetermined. Read sequence stops 3 residues before the CDR3 end, and the germline J gene provides the missing end. This CDR3 is built from 14 residues. Trimming removed 7 bases from V and 6 bases from J; junction bases left unmatched: 8. Germline CDR1 reads LNHDA; CDR2 reads SQIVND (reference sequence). The data were taken from a study of T cells in women clearing cervical HPV infection. The wider study: Controls' single incident HPV16 infection cleared within 12 months without precancer. Broader study findings: Unknown T-cell numbers per sample may underlie the richness differences.

Method: immunoSEQ multiplex PCR; TCRdb's copy keeps in-frame clones and lacks some. This repertoire includes some 39,000 clones. This TCR derives from a woman aged 18-70 years with a cervical HPV16 infection that either progressed to CIN3+ or cleared (not recorded which). The chain combines TRBV19 with TRBJ1-4; 7 bases line up with TRBD1. The sample was blood buffy coat. The CDR3 reads CASTTPTGHEKLFF. Partial CDR3 DNA: TGTGCCAGTACCACCCCGACAGGGCATGAAAAA.